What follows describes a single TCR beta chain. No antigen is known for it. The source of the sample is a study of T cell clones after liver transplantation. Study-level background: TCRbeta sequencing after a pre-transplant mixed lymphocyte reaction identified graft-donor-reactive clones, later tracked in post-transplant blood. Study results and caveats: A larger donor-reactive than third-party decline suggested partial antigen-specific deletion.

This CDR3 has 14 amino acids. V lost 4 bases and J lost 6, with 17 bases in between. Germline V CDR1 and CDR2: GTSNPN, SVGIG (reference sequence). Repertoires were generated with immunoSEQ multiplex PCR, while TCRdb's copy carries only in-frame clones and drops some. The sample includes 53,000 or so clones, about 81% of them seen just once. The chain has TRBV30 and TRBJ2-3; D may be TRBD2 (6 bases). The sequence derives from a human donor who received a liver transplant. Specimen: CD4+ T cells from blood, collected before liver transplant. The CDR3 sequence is CAWTDGGWFDTQYF. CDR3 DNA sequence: TGTGCCTGGACCGATGGAGGGTGGTTCGATACGCAGTATTTT.